This TCR beta chain was captured in a study of blood T cell repertoires in COVID-19. Study summary: T cells, B-cell-depleted T cells, or PBMCs supplied cDNA or gDNA.

Followed longitudinally, the Seattle patients had been enrolled during active infection. Generated by immunoSEQ multiplex PCR, the TCRdb table keeps only in-frame clones and is missing some. Of around 200,000 clones in the sample, around 85% were seen once. With V trimmed by 4 bases and J by 3 bases, 8 bases remained unmatched. From germline, CDR1 is SGDLS and CDR2 YYNGEE. The CDR3 sequence is 17 residues long. Sequenced sample: peripheral blood. The chain couples TRBV9 to TRBJ2-1; 12 bases align to TRBD2. The receptor's source is a woman in her sixties with COVID-19, enrolled during active disease. The CDR3 DNA follows: TGTGCCAGCAGCACAACCGGGACTAGCGGGTTCTACAATGAGCAGTTCTTC. Amino acid sequence: CASSTTGTSGFYNEQFF.